The 9 T cell receptor beta chains given below trace back to one sample, sequenced in a study of blood T cells in healthy people across ages. Next came a second PCR, run for about 6 to 12 cycles, which used a sample-barcoded 5' primer along with a J-beta primer mix. TCRdb redid the calling of the 5' RACE reads with MiXCR, one entry per CDR3 protein. The sample has about 1.8 million distinct CDR3 sequences, 40% to 55% seen once. Source material: blood. Receptor source: a woman aged 40 to 50 in good health.

V gene TRBV5-1 combines with J gene TRBJ1-2, with a tentative D call TRBD1 (6 bases). V was clipped by 3 bases and J by 4 bases, with 16 bases between them. Germline CDR1 and CDR2: SGHRS and YFSETQ. This CDR3 region has 15 residues. The CDR3 DNA sequence: TGCGCCAGCAGCTGCGACGGCCCCAGGGGCTATGGCTACACCTTC. Protein product: CASSCDGPRGYGYTF.

There are a few counts of this clonotype. V gene TRBV6-4 combines with J gene TRBJ1-1; 7 bases fit TRBD1. V was clipped by 0 bases and J by 10 bases; unmatched bases: 5. There are 13 residues in the CDR3. CDR1 is MRHNA, CDR2 SNTAGT, per germline. CDR3 nucleotides: TGTGCCAGCAGTGACTCGAGTCAGGGGGGAGCTTTCTTT. It codes for CASSDSSQGGAFF.

Here the CDR3 DNA reads TGTGCCAGCAGTCCCGGGACAGGGGCTTCGGGCACCGGGGAGCTGTTTTTT. It translates to CASSPGTGASGTGELFF. V and J are TRBV6-1 and TRBJ2-2; 10 bases align to TRBD1. The CDR3 sequence is 17 residues long. Germline CDR1 reads MNHNS; CDR2 reads SASEGT. The V and J ends lost 5 bases and 4 bases, in that order; junction bases with no gene match: 10.

The V gene is TRBV15, the J gene TRBJ1-4; possibly TRBD1 for D (5 bases). Germline values: CDR1 LNHNV, CDR2 YYDKDF (reference sequence). The germline V and J ends were trimmed by 0 bases and 0 bases, with 8 bases remaining between them. This CDR3 region has 16 residues. CDR3 DNA: TGTGCCACCAGCAGAGATCAGGGCGCAACTAATGAAAAACTGTTTTTT. It translates to CATSRDQGATNEKLFF.

The chain has TRBV4-3 and TRBJ2-5; 9 nucleotides line up with TRBD2. J was trimmed by 11 bases and V by 0 bases; bases with no gene match: 13. The CDR3 is 16 amino acids. Germline V gives CDR1 LGHNA, CDR2 YSLEER. The CDR3 DNA reads TGCGCCAGCAGCCAAGATTTAGGCGGGGGGGCCGATGAGCAGTACTTC. Protein sequence: CASSQDLGGGADEQYF.

This clonotype was seen a handful of times. J is TRBJ2-7 and V is TRBV20-1, with TRBD2 identical over 9 bases. CDR1 is DFQATT, CDR2 SNEGSKA, per germline (reference sequence). CDR3 size: 16 residues. Trimming took 0 bases from V and 2 from J; bases not matched to a gene: 8. The CDR3 DNA is TGCAGTGCTAGAGATCGGAGTAGCGGGGGACCCTACGAGCAGTACTTC. It yields the protein CSARDRSSGGPYEQYF.

In this sample, this clonotype turned up a few times. The genes are TRBV2 and TRBJ2-3; the D gene is possibly TRBD1 (5 bases). The CDR3 loop spans 15 amino acids. The V gene's germline CDR1 is SNHLY and CDR2 FYNNEI. Between the trimmed V and J ends, which lost 10 bases and 4 bases, there was a span of 21 bases. CDR3 sequence: CATAYQGRVADTQYF. In DNA form, the CDR3 reads TGTGCCACCGCCTATCAGGGTAGGGTCGCAGATACGCAGTATTTT.

This clonotype has only one observation. J is TRBJ1-1 and V is TRBV25-1; 7 bases map to TRBD1. The CDR3 runs to 11 residues. Germline trimming cut 3 bases from V and 8 bases from J; bases unmatched to any gene: 0. Germline V CDR1 and CDR2: MGHDK, SYGVNS. CDR3 region: CASSEGQEAFF. The DNA for the CDR3 is TGTGCCAGCAGTGAGGGACAGGAAGCTTTCTTT. Variable domain in full (rest from reference TRBV25-1 and TRBJ1-1): EADIYQTPRYLVIGTGKKITLECSQTMGHDKMYWYQQDPGMELHLIHYSYGVNSTEKGDLSSESTVSRIRTEHFPLTLESARPSHTSQYLCASSEGQEAFFGQGTRLTVV.

This chain uses TRBV28 with TRBJ2-4; 10 bases fit TRBD1. CDR3 length equals 14 residues. V shed 7 bases, J shed 5 bases, and the junction held 5 bases outside the gene matches. Germline lookup yields CDR1 MDHEN and CDR2 SYDVKM. This CDR3 reads CASKRQGAENIQYF. The CDR3 DNA sequence: TGTGCCAGCAAAAGACAGGGGGCTGAAAACATTCAGTACTTC.